The 20 T cell receptor beta chains below all came from one sample that was sequenced in a study of blood T cell repertoires in COVID-19. The repertoire was sequenced with immunoSEQ multiplex PCR; TCRdb's copy has only in-frame clones and lacks some. The table has 30,000 to 35,000 clones, about 88% seen once; the top ten hold roughly 28%. Sequences were obtained from peripheral blood. These receptors all stem from a man at least 80 years old with acute or convalescent COVID-19.

The genes are TRBV2 and TRBJ1-5, with a tentative D call TRBD1 (5 bases). This CDR3 has 14 residues. V lost 4 bases to trimming and J lost 4 bases, with 11 bases between them. The germline CDR1 and CDR2 sequences are SNHLY and FYNNEI. The CDR3 reads CASSGGRGNQPQHF. Written as DNA, the CDR3 is TGTGCCAGCAGTGGCGGTAGGGGTAATCAGCCCCAGCATTTT. The full variable domain, with the rest looked up from reference TRBV2 and TRBJ1-5, is EPEVTQTPSHQVTQMGQEVILRCVPISNHLYFYWYRQILGQKVEFLVSFYNNEISEKSEIFDDQFSVERPDGSNFTLKIRSTKLEDSAMYFCASSGGRGNQPQHFGDGTRLSIL.

The chain is built from TRBV19 and TRBJ2-6, with D uncertain. The CDR3 totals 15 residues. Per germline, CDR1 LNHDA and CDR2 SQIVND (reference sequence). The germline V and J ends were trimmed by 8 bases and 4 bases, with 15 bases remaining between them. The CDR3 DNA reads TGTGCCAGTTCAAACCCATCGGAGGGGGCCAACGTCCTGACTTTC. Protein sequence: CASSNPSEGANVLTF.

The chain joins TRBV19 to TRBJ1-2, with D possibly being TRBD1 (5 bases). The ends were cut back, 4 bases at V and 6 bases at J, with 15 bases in the middle. The length of the CDR3 is 14 residues. The V gene's germline CDR1 is LNHDA and CDR2 SQIVND (reference sequence). CDR3 coding DNA: TGTGCCAGTAGTACCCCCAGGTGGGGGGATGGCTACACCTTC. This translates into CASSTPRWGDGYTF.

The chain employs TRBV11-2 and TRBJ1-1; no definite D call. This CDR3 has 17 residues. In germline, CDR1 is SGHAT, CDR2 FQNNGV. V lost 4 bases and J lost 4, with 22 bases in between. CDR3 loop: CASSSLRDFRMSTEAFF. The CDR3 coding sequence is TGTGCCAGCAGCTCATTGCGGGATTTTAGGATGAGCACTGAAGCTTTCTTT.

This clone was seen a single time. The chain couples TRBV6-5 to TRBJ2-2, with D uncertain. The ends were cut back, 6 bases at V and 3 bases at J, with 14 bases in the middle. CDR3 length: 15 amino acids. Germline loops: CDR1 MNHEY, CDR2 SVGAGI. CDR3 in amino acids: CASSWVGSDTGELFF. DNA of the CDR3: TGTGCCAGCAGCTGGGTGGGCAGTGACACCGGGGAGCTGTTTTTT.

This clone has only a few counts. The genes are TRBV5-8 and TRBJ1-2; D gene unclear. Germline values: CDR1 SGHTS, CDR2 YDEGEE. V dropped 2 bases and J dropped 6 bases, with 14 bases sitting between them. This CDR3 contains 14 residues. CDR3 bases: TGTGCCAGCAGCTTATCGGGAATCGAGCATGGCTACACCTTC. Its translation is CASSLSGIEHGYTF. Full variable domain (rest looked up from reference TRBV5-8 and TRBJ1-2): EAGVTQSPTHLIKTRGQQATLRCSPISGHTSVYWYQQALGLGLQFLLWYDEGEERNRGNFPPRFSGRQFPNYSSELNVNALELEDSALYLCASSLSGIEHGYTFGSGTRLTVV.

The genes are TRBV28 and TRBJ1-5; 7 nucleotides line up with TRBD1. The J segment lost 7 bases and the V segment lost 8 bases, leaving 11 bases of the junction unmatched. CDR3 length equals 14 residues. The germline gives CDR1 MDHEN, CDR2 SYDVKM. The DNA of the CDR3 is TGTGCCAGCTGCGACACGACAGGGCGGCAGCCCCAGCATTTT. This codes for CASCDTTGRQPQHF.

The chain joins TRBV7-2 to TRBJ2-3, with D unclear. The length of the CDR3 is 13 residues. V was clipped by 3 bases and J by 3 bases, with 7 bases between them. Per the germline V gene, CDR1 is SGHTA and CDR2 is FQGNSA. CDR3 sequence reads: CASSFGVTDTQYF. Here the CDR3 DNA reads TGTGCCAGCAGCTTCGGAGTTACAGATACGCAGTATTTT.

This clone was recorded once. The chain is built from TRBV7-9 and TRBJ1-2, with 11 bases lining up with TRBD1. V shed 5 bases and J 6 bases; nucleotides not matched to a gene: 14. The germline V gene encodes CDR1 SEHNR and CDR2 FQNEAQ (reference sequence). CDR3 length: 17 amino acids. The CDR3 reads CASSMWDPWTGGDGYTF. In DNA, the CDR3 is TGTGCCAGCAGCATGTGGGATCCGTGGACAGGGGGCGATGGCTACACCTTC.

The gene calls are TRBV5-5 and TRBJ1-4; 8 nucleotides agree with TRBD1. This CDR3 contains 17 residues. CDR1 is SGHKS and CDR2 is YYEKEE in the germline V gene (reference sequence). Trimming took 1 base from V and 8 from J; bases not matched to a gene: 13. CDR3 DNA sequence: TGTGCCAGCAGCTTGCGAGACAGGGGCCTCCAGGGGGAAAAACTGTTTTTT. Protein: CASSLRDRGLQGEKLFF.

This chain connects TRBV18 to TRBJ2-7, with 10 bases fitting TRBD1. The germline V gene encodes CDR1 KGHSH and CDR2 LQKENI. The CDR3 has 14 residues. V lost 3 bases to trimming and J lost 3 bases; unmatched junction nucleotides: 2. The CDR3 DNA reads as TGTGCCAGCTCACCGCGGACAGGGGGCTACGAGCAGTACTTC. It is translated as CASSPRTGGYEQYF.

The J gene is TRBJ1-1, the V gene TRBV9; the D is unclear. Trimming pared 2 bases from V and 10 bases from J, leaving 18 bases between. This CDR3 has 14 amino acids. Germline CDR1 and CDR2: SGDLS and YYNGEE. The CDR3 DNA reads TGTGCCAGCAGCGTCTTACCGGGAGAAGGGCGAGCTTTCTTT. It codes for CASSVLPGEGRAFF.

This rearrangement joins TRBV11-2 to TRBJ2-7, with D possibly being TRBD2 (6 bases). The germline CDR1 and CDR2 sequences are SGHAT and FQNNGV. Trimming left V 7 bases short and J 6 bases short, with 13 bases between. The CDR3 is 12 amino acids. The CDR3 region has the DNA TGTGCCAGCACCTCACTAGCCGGCGAGCAGTACTTC. It codes for CASTSLAGEQYF.

This clone was picked up one time. This chain links TRBV6-1 with TRBJ1-5; the D gene is possibly TRBD1 (6 bases). From germline, CDR1 is MNHNS and CDR2 SASEGT. V shed 3 bases and J shed 5 bases, with 8 bases lying between them. CDR3 size: 13 residues. CDR3 in DNA: TGTGCCAGCAGTGATACAGGGTATCAGCCCCAGCATTTT. Protein sequence: CASSDTGYQPQHF.

The V and J genes are TRBV24-1 and TRBJ1-5; D is unclear. This CDR3 has 13 residues. Germline V lookup: CDR1 KGHDR, CDR2 SFDVKD. V lost 3 bases and J lost 5, with 7 bases in between. CDR3 region: CATSDRTYQPQHF. The DNA for the CDR3 is TGTGCCACCAGTGATCGCACTTATCAGCCCCAGCATTTT.

This chain joins TRBV6-5 and TRBJ2-3, with TRBD2 identical over 9 bases. This CDR3 is built from 15 residues. Germline CDR1 is MNHEY and CDR2 is SVGAGI. The junction had 7 bases not matched to a gene; V was cut back by 5 bases and J by 4 bases. This CDR3 reads CASSLAGRESDTQYF. The CDR3 nucleotides read TGTGCCAGCAGTCTAGCGGGACGGGAGTCAGATACGCAGTATTTT.

This sequence joins TRBV11-3 and TRBJ2-3, with D unclear. The V gene's germline CDR1 is SGHNT and CDR2 YENEEA. Trimming left V 1 base short and J 0 bases short, with 5 bases between. This CDR3 region has 14 residues. In nucleotides, the CDR3 is TGTGCCAGCAGCTTAGCCCGTAGCACAGATACGCAGTATTTT. It is translated as CASSLARSTDTQYF.

V usage is TRBV19 and J usage is TRBJ1-4, with D possibly matching TRBD1 (6 bases). Trimming removed 5 bases from V and 3 bases from J, with 16 bases in between. This CDR3 region has 16 residues. Germline lookup yields CDR1 LNHDA and CDR2 SQIVND (reference sequence). The CDR3 is CASSVPAGQSNEKLFF. The CDR3 coding sequence is TGTGCCAGTAGTGTCCCCGCCGGACAGTCTAATGAAAAACTGTTTTTT.

This sequence joins TRBV28 and TRBJ2-1, with 14 bases that match TRBD2. This CDR3 region has 14 residues. Germline-derived CDR1 and CDR2 are MDHEN and SYDVKM. Germline trimming cut 6 bases from V and 6 bases from J; bases unmatched to any gene: 1. The CDR3 protein is CASRTSGRANEQFF. For the CDR3, the DNA is TGTGCCAGCAGGACTAGCGGGAGGGCCAATGAGCAGTTCTTC.

The CDR3 loop is CASSRTGESLYEQYF. As DNA, the CDR3 is TGCGCCAGCAGCAGGACAGGGGAGTCCCTCTACGAGCAGTACTTC. The chain employs TRBV5-1 and TRBJ2-7; 9 bases match TRBD1. With 4 bases clipped from V and 3 bases from J, the junction kept 8 bases outside the gene matches. Germline CDR1 SGHRS, CDR2 YFSETQ. This CDR3 contains 15 residues.